The 3 T cell receptor beta chains listed next were all sequenced from one sample in a study of spatial heterogeneity in lung cancer. TCRdb ran MiXCR on the 5' RACE reads and lists one entry per CDR3 protein. The sample includes roughly 80,000 distinct CDR3 sequences, 7% to 9% of them seen just once. Time point specified: sample taken at primary tumor resection. The sample here was PBMCs, taken at surgery. These receptors originate from a male donor with early-stage non-small cell lung cancer.

A remark on this clonotype: A much larger clone sits a single nucleotide away, making a read error possible. The chain uses TRBV6-2 or TRBV6-3 and TRBJ2-5; D uncertain. V gave up 11 bases and J gave up 5 bases, with 12 bases separating them. Germline lookup yields CDR1 MNHEY and CDR2 SVGEGT. CDR3 size: 11 residues. The CDR3 is CACTVAETQYF. For the CDR3, the DNA is TGTGCCTGCACCGTTGCGGAGACCCAGTACTTC.

This clonotype was seen more than once but under ten times. The chain recombines TRBV28 with TRBJ1-3; no reliable D call. Germline CDR1 and CDR2: MDHEN and SYDVKM. V lost 1 base, J lost 0 bases, and 10 bases lay in between. CDR3 length: 16 amino acids. CDR3 in amino acids: CASSLFRADSGNTIYF. CDR3 nucleotide sequence: TGTGCCAGCAGTTTATTCCGGGCGGACTCTGGAAACACCATATATTTT.

There are many counts of this clonotype. The chain joins TRBV20-1 to TRBJ2-3; D uncertain. From germline, CDR1 is DFQATT and CDR2 SNEGSKA (reference sequence). This CDR3 is built from 14 residues. V was pared by 5 bases and J by 0 bases, with 12 bases between. The CDR3 spells CSAPPTFSTDTQYF. The CDR3 DNA reads TGCAGTGCTCCCCCCACCTTTAGCACAGATACGCAGTATTTT.